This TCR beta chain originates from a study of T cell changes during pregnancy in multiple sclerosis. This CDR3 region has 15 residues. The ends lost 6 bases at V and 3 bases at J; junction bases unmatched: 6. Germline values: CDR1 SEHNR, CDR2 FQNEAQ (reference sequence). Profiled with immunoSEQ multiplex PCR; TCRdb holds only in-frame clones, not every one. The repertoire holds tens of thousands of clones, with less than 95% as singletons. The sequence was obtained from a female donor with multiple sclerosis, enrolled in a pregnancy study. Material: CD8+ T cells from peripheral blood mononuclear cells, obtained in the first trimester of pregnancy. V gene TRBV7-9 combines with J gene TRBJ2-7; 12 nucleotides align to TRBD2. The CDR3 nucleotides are TGTGCCAGCAGGTCTCTAGCGGGAGGGAGCTACGAGCAGTACTTC. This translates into CASRSLAGGSYEQYF.